This T cell receptor beta chain was sequenced during a study of regulatory T cells in long-lasting Graves disease (dated by TCRdb to the early 2020s). In the study overall: To count as having persistent Graves' disease, a patient had to have received antithyroid drug treatment for over 5 years with TSH receptor autoantibodies remaining persistently positive. Patients with persistent Graves' disease were compared with patients with newly diagnosed Graves' disease using TCR sequencing and RNA sequencing of peripheral blood. The study was conducted in China and was registered as a clinical trial. A total of approximately 35 samples underwent TCR sequencing: about 13 from persistent and some 20 from newly diagnosed Graves' disease patients. On average, persistent Graves' disease patients in the clinical cohort had been on antithyroid drugs for around 9.5 years. The paper's findings and limits, for the study overall: Sequencing and analysis were limited to the TCR beta chain. Lower TCR Shannon entropy and fewer highly expanded clones were observed in persistent Graves' disease patients than in newly diagnosed patients, which suggested clonal expansion. Persistent disease showed preferential use of TRBV28, TRBJ1-2 and TRBJ2-5, whereas newly diagnosed disease favored TRBV20-1 and TRBJ2-1. A larger number of public clonotypes was shared among persistent patients (over 2,500) than among newly diagnosed patients (roughly 980). Only peripheral blood was studied, because thyroid tissue, the primary lesion, was inaccessible. As a limitation, the authors acknowledged that the small sample size may reduce accuracy.

Libraries were built with multiplex PCR. These reads were obtained on an Illumina HiSeq 4000. CDR3 regions were amplified by Arm-PCR with iRepertoire HTBI primers to construct TCR beta libraries. Before sequencing, the PCR products underwent gel purification. As for the original processing: A total of 62 TRBV and 14 TRBJ segments were identified across samples and were used for gene usage analysis of CDR3 amino acid clonotypes. COPE and FqMerger were used to merge filtered high-quality paired reads into contigs. BLAST was used to align contigs to IMGT TRBV, TRBD and TRBJ reference genes, with CDR3 defined following IMGT. Any clonotype with a frequency above 0.1% was classified as a highly expanded clone. Shannon entropy served as the measure of repertoire diversity, while the Gini coefficient captured V-J evenness. Clonotypes shared by more than one individual were considered public. TCRdb's own reprocessing of the public reads used fastp at Q25 and MiXCR and kept productive beta chains. Each CDR3 protein gets just one entry, which takes the most common genes and DNA from the rows behind it. These V and J calls originate from TCRdb's pipeline instead of the authors' own analysis. The sample table contains around 460,000 distinct CDR3 sequences; only one count was recorded for roughly 21% of them. The top ten clones comprise around 7% of the sample.

Reading the label with the study, this specimen's time point is: persistent/refractory GD, antithyroid drugs over 5 years with positive TRAb. For both TCR sequencing and RNA sequencing, RNA was extracted from PBMCs using TRIzol. The diagnosis of Graves' disease was made according to American Thyroid Association guidelines. Patients were recruited from an endocrinology department in Xi'an, China. Each patient gave 7 to 9.5 milliliters of peripheral blood, collected in an EDTA anticoagulant tube. Ficoll Paque Plus density gradient separation was used to isolate PBMCs, and no additional T cell sorting was done. An Agilent 2100 Bioanalyzer and agarose gel were used to assess RNA quality, and a NanoDrop 2000 was used to measure RNA concentration. V sheds 3 bases and J sheds 7 bases, leaving 22 bases between their ends. The CDR3 extends over 18 residues, inclusive of both ends. Only the CDR3 DNA is retained, 54 bases long and in frame from the first base.

A word on this clonotype: It has no known antigen specificity. A read error is likely, as this CDR3 ends without the conserved phenylalanine or tryptophan.

The rearranged segments are TRBV12-3 or TRBV12-4 and TRBJ1-6; tentative D gene TRBD1, with 5 bases matching. This TCR came from a female donor with Graves disease. This specimen was peripheral blood mononuclear cells (PBMCs), taken when the disease was refractory, from a patient treated with antithyroid drugs. DNA sequence: TGTGCCAGCAGTTTTTGGGCTTTGGGGGATTATACGAATTCACCCCTCCACCTT. Translated, this is CASSFWALGDYTNSPLHL.